What follows is one TCR beta chain and its context. The data stem from a study of blood T cell repertoires in COVID-19. The CDR3 contains 15 residues. Trimming cost V 3 bases and J 7 bases; bases outside gene matches: 13. Germline V gives CDR1 GTSNPN, CDR2 SVGIG (reference sequence). Assay used: immunoSEQ multiplex PCR; TCRdb lists only in-frame clones, some missing. The sample consists of roughly 160,000 clones, 83% of them appearing once. The chain couples TRBV30 to TRBJ2-5; 8 nucleotides line up with TRBD1. The TCR originated in a woman aged 80 or over with acute or convalescent COVID-19. The specimen was peripheral blood. Here the CDR3 DNA reads TGTGCCTGGAGCGCTTCGACAGGGGCGGCGGGGACCCAGTACTTC. Its protein product is CAWSASTGAAGTQYF. Full variable domain (outside the CDR3, taken from reference TRBV30 and TRBJ2-5): SQTIHQWPATLVQPVGSPLSLECTVEGTSNPNLYWYRQAAGRGLQLLFYSVGIGQISSEVPQNLSASRPQDRQFILSSKKLLLSDSGFYLCAWSASTGAAGTQYFGPGTRLLVL.